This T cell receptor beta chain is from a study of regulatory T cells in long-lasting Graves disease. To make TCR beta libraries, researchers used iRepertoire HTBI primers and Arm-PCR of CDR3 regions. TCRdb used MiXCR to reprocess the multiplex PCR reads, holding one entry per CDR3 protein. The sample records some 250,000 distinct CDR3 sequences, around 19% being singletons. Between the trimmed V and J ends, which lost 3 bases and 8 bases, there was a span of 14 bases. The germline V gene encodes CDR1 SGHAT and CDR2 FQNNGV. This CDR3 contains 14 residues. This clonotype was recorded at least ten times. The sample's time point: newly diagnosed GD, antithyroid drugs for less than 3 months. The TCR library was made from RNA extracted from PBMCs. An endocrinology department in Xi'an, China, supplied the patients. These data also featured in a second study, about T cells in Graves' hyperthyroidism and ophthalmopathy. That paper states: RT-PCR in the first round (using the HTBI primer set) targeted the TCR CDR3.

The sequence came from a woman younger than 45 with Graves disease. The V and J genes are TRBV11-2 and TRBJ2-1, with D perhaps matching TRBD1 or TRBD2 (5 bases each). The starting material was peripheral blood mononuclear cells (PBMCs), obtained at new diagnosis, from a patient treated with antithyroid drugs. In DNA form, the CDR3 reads TGTGCCAGCAGCTTGGCGGTCTCGGGGCATGAGCAGTTCTTC. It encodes CASSLAVSGHEQFF. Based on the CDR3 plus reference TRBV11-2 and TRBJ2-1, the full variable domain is EAGVAQSPRYKIIEKRQSVAFWCNPISGHATLYWYQQILGQGPKLLIQFQNNGVVDDSQLPKDRFSAERLKGVDSTLKIQPAKLEDSAVYLCASSLAVSGHEQFFGPGTRLTVL.